The 16 T cell receptor beta chains in this list originate from one sample, sequenced in a study of blood T cell repertoires in COVID-19. Measured with immunoSEQ multiplex PCR; TCRdb has only the in-frame clones, and not every one. The table shows 250,000 or so clones, with 90% occurring only once. The sequencing input was peripheral blood. Receptor source: a woman in her sixties or seventies with COVID-19, enrolled during active disease.

The gene calls are TRBV15 and TRBJ1-5, with TRBD1 matching over 10 bases. This CDR3 spans 16 amino acids. J gave up 9 bases and V 6 bases, and 14 bases lay outside the gene matches. In germline, CDR1 is LNHNV, CDR2 YYDKDF (reference sequence). CDR3 sequence reads: CATRPTFGDRGRPQHF. The DNA of the CDR3 is TGTGCCACCAGGCCCACGTTCGGGGACAGGGGTCGGCCCCAGCATTTT.

The genes are TRBV6-1 and TRBJ2-7; a possible D gene is TRBD1 (5 bases). The CDR3 runs 13 residues. The germline CDR1 and CDR2 sequences are MNHNS and SASEGT. The V and J ends lost 2 bases and 3 bases respectively, with 8 bases between them. CDR3 in amino acids: CASSELTDYEQYF. The CDR3 DNA is TGTGCCAGCAGTGAACTGACAGACTACGAGCAGTACTTC.

The V call is TRBV27, the J call TRBJ1-1; 7 nucleotides agree with TRBD1. J gave up 1 base and V 3 bases, and 5 bases lay outside the gene matches. Germline V gives CDR1 MNHEY, CDR2 SMNVEV (reference sequence). This CDR3 contains 15 residues. CDR3 protein: CASSFLGGGNTEAFF. CDR3 sequence (DNA): TGTGCCAGCAGTTTTTTAGGGGGCGGGAACACTGAAGCTTTCTTT.

This chain links TRBV30 with TRBJ1-6; 7 nucleotides match TRBD1. The V and J ends lost 5 bases and 5 bases, in that order; junction bases with no gene match: 3. This CDR3 has 13 residues. The germline CDR1 and CDR2 sequences are GTSNPN and SVGIG (reference sequence). The CDR3 DNA is TGTGCCTGGGACGACAGGGATAATTCACCCCTCCACTTT. Its translation is CAWDDRDNSPLHF.

The V and J genes are TRBV4-3 and TRBJ1-4; D unclear. Deletions cut 2 bases from V and 4 bases from J, with 11 bases between. Germline V gives CDR1 LGHNA, CDR2 YSLEER. The CDR3 loop spans 15 amino acids. The CDR3 is CASSQNPGHNEKLFF. The CDR3, as DNA: TGCGCCAGCAGCCAAAACCCAGGTCATAATGAAAAACTGTTTTTT.

This chain links TRBV6-5 with TRBJ1-2; perhaps TRBD1 as D (5 bases). The CDR3 loop spans 15 amino acids. From germline, CDR1 is MNHEY and CDR2 SVGAGI. With 10 bases removed from V and 1 base from J, the gap between germline ends came to 19 bases. This chain's CDR3 is CATRGGATDNYGYTF. CDR3 sequence (DNA): TGTGCCACCAGAGGAGGGGCCACCGATAACTATGGCTACACCTTC.

This chain's CDR3 is CASSQGGGLTEAFF. Here the CDR3 DNA reads TGCGCCAGCAGCCAAGGTGGAGGCCTAACTGAAGCTTTCTTT. V is TRBV4-3 and J is TRBJ1-1; D remains unclear. The V gene's germline CDR1 is LGHNA and CDR2 YSLEER. The CDR3 is 14 amino acids. V lost 1 base to trimming and J lost 5 bases, with 11 bases between them.

To note about this clone: Other DNA variants within this sample encode the same CDR3. The V gene is TRBV19, the J gene TRBJ2-6, with TRBD1 matching over 7 bases. The trim removed 6 bases at V and 0 bases at J, leaving 8 bases unmatched. The CDR3 has 17 amino acids. Per germline, CDR1 LNHDA and CDR2 SQIVND (reference sequence). CDR3 sequence reads: CASSMRQGRSGANVLTF. The CDR3 DNA reads as TGTGCCAGTAGCATGAGACAGGGCCGCTCTGGGGCCAACGTCCTGACTTTC.

J is TRBJ1-2 and V is TRBV6-2 or TRBV6-3; 10 nucleotides align to TRBD1. CDR3 length equals 15 residues. Germline lookup yields CDR1 MNHEY and CDR2 SVGEGT. The V and J ends lost 0 bases and 6 bases, in that order; junction bases with no gene match: 4. DNA for the CDR3: TGTGCCAGCAGTTACTCGGGGACAGGGGATCATGGCTACACCTTC. It is translated as CASSYSGTGDHGYTF.

V gene TRBV5-4 combines with J gene TRBJ1-6; the D is unclear. The length of the CDR3 is 13 residues. Germline V gene lookup returns CDR1 SGHNT and CDR2 YYREEE (reference sequence). V was shortened by 2 bases and J by 8 bases, with 8 bases between the two germline ends. The CDR3 sequence: CASSFSRDSPLHF. The CDR3, as DNA: TGTGCCAGCAGCTTTTCCCGTGATTCACCCCTCCACTTT.

The chain carries TRBV18 and TRBJ1-5; 9 nucleotides match TRBD1. This CDR3 comprises 16 residues. The J segment lost 2 bases and the V segment lost 1 base, leaving 3 bases of the junction unmatched. Germline values: CDR1 KGHSH, CDR2 LQKENI. The DNA of the CDR3 is TGTGCCAGCTCACCACTGGACAGGGGAGGCAATCAGCCCCAGCATTTT. Amino acid sequence: CASSPLDRGGNQPQHF.

CDR3 nucleotide sequence: TGTGCCAGCAGCCCCTACCCTCAGAACACTGAAGCTTTCTTT. It yields the protein CASSPYPQNTEAFF. This chain joins TRBV11-2 and TRBJ1-1; no clear D. CDR3 length: 14 amino acids. Germline V CDR1 and CDR2: SGHAT, FQNNGV. The ends were cut back, 5 bases at V and 1 base at J, with 11 bases in the middle.

The chain combines TRBV6-2 or TRBV6-3 with TRBJ1-2, with D hard to call. The CDR3 extends over 15 amino acids. Germline CDR1 is MNHEY and CDR2 is SVGEGT. V was trimmed by 0 bases and J by 3 bases, leaving 11 bases between them. CDR3 in amino acids: CASSYSRRRHYGYTF. In DNA form, the CDR3 reads TGTGCCAGCAGTTACTCGAGAAGGAGACACTATGGCTACACCTTC.

The rearrangement uses TRBV9 and TRBJ1-1; D is possibly TRBD1 (5 bases). Looked up from germline, CDR1 is SGDLS and CDR2 is YYNGEE. The CDR3 contains 14 residues. Trimming pared 0 bases from V and 7 bases from J, leaving 13 bases between. CDR3 sequence: CASSVELTGIEAFF. In DNA form, the CDR3 reads TGTGCCAGCAGCGTAGAATTAACAGGCATTGAAGCTTTCTTT. The full variable domain, rest sourced from reference TRBV9 and TRBJ1-1, is DSGVTQTPKHLITATGQRVTLRCSPRSGDLSVYWYQQSLDQGLQFLIQYYNGEERAKGNILERFSAQQFPDLHSELNLSSLELGDSALYFCASSVELTGIEAFFGQGTRLTVV.

This chain's CDR3 is CASSKNRGGTDTQYF. As DNA, the CDR3 is TGTGCCAGCAGCAAGAACAGGGGTGGAACAGATACGCAGTATTTT. The rearrangement links TRBV6-4 to TRBJ2-3; 7 bases are a match to TRBD1. In germline, CDR1 is MRHNA, CDR2 SNTAGT. This CDR3 is built from 15 residues. V lost 6 bases, J lost 3 bases, and 9 bases stayed unmatched.

The chain employs TRBV21-1 and TRBJ2-3; the DNA was not compared with TRBD1, the D call given in the table. TRBV21-1 is a pseudogene locus. This CDR3 contains 16 residues. The CDR3 nucleotides are TGTGCCAGCAGCAAAGGGAGGGGGCGTAGATCAGATACGCAGTATTTT. Translation: CASSKGRGRRSDTQYF.